The rows below give T cell receptor beta chains drawn from one sample of a study of shared clonotypes between healthy human individuals. Here immunoSEQ multiplex PCR was the method, and the copy in TCRdb shows in-frame clones only, minus some. In the table there are 2.3 million or so clones, 90% to 95% of which are singletons. The sequenced sample consisted of naive CD4+ T cells from PBMCs. The origin of the receptors is a man aged 18 to 30 in good health. Some clones in this sample may be carry-over from other donors' samples. Both conserved end residues are part of each CDR3. D genes are given only for firm matches. Expanded clones are given a class, and other clones once, few, many or no size at all.

clone_size d_call j_call v_call cdr3_aa cdr3_nt
NA NA TRBJ2-7 TRBV7-8 CASSRGRPTEQYF TGTGCCAGCAGCCGCGGACGGCCTACTGAGCAGTACTTC
NA NA TRBJ1-1 TRBV27 CASSLSIGSLNTEAFF TGTGCCAGCAGTTTATCGATCGGCAGCTTGAACACTGAAGCTTTCTTT
NA NA TRBJ2-6 TRBV28 CASLDGGETSGANVLTF TGTGCCAGCCTTGATGGAGGGGAGACCTCTGGGGCCAACGTCCTGACTTTC
NA TRBD2 TRBJ2-2 TRBV5-6 CASSSVPSGSGSRELFF TGTGCCAGCAGTTCAGTCCCAAGCGGGAGCGGGAGCCGGGAGCTGTTTTTT
NA TRBD2 TRBJ2-5 TRBV4-2 CASSDGLAGSRIETQYF TGTGCCAGCAGCGACGGACTAGCGGGATCGAGGATCGAGACCCAGTACTTC
NA NA TRBJ2-4 TRBV6-5 CASSSLGGKNIQYF TGTGCCAGCAGTAGTCTAGGTGGCAAAAACATTCAGTACTTC
NA TRBD1 TRBJ2-7 TRBV7-2 CASSRDRAPSYEQYF TGTGCCAGCAGCCGAGACAGGGCCCCTTCCTACGAGCAGTACTTC
NA TRBD1 TRBJ2-3 TRBV6-1 CASSDMGQKTDTQYF TGTGCCAGCAGTGATATGGGACAGAAGACAGATACGCAGTATTTT
NA TRBD1 TRBJ2-7 TRBV18 CASSLGQGRYEQYF TGTGCCAGCTCACTGGGACAGGGACGGTACGAGCAGTACTTC
NA NA TRBJ2-7 TRBV7-3 CASSLYAHDYEQYF TGTGCCAGCAGCTTATATGCACACGATTACGAGCAGTACTTC
NA TRBD1 TRBJ2-1 TRBV2 CASSPDRANNEQFF TGTGCCAGCAGCCCGGACAGGGCTAACAATGAGCAGTTCTTC
NA TRBD1 TRBJ2-2 TRBV13 CASSFQGVRELFF TGTGCCAGCAGCTTTCAGGGGGTGCGGGAGCTGTTTTTT
NA NA TRBJ2-7 TRBV7-9 CASSFSPTYEQYF TGTGCCAGCAGTTTTTCACCAACCTACGAGCAGTACTTC
NA NA TRBJ2-5 TRBV9 CASSVRMLRGETQYF TGTGCCAGCAGCGTGAGGATGCTGAGGGGGGAGACCCAGTACTTC
once TRBD2 TRBJ2-7 TRBV10-1 CASSVREPPSEQYF TGCGCCAGCAGTGTGCGGGAGCCCCCGTCCGAGCAGTACTTC
NA NA TRBJ2-7 TRBV7-2 CASSLQGIHEQYF TGTGCCAGCAGCCTACAGGGAATCCACGAGCAGTACTTC
NA TRBD1 TRBJ1-2 TRBV13 CASSRTGGGAGYTF TGTGCCAGCAGCCGGACAGGGGGAGGTGCTGGCTACACCTTC
once TRBD1 TRBJ1-2 TRBV9 CASSATGGTNYGYTF TGTGCCAGCAGCGCTACAGGGGGCACTAACTATGGCTACACCTTC
NA NA TRBJ2-4 TRBV4-2 CASSQEGGAKNIQYF TGTGCCAGCAGCCAAGAGGGGGGCGCCAAAAACATTCAGTACTTC
NA TRBD2 TRBJ2-7 TRBV7-2 CASSRLAGAYEQYF TGTGCCAGCAGCAGACTAGCGGGGGCCTACGAGCAGTACTTC
NA TRBD2 TRBJ2-5 TRBV27 CASSSGLEAWETQYF TGTGCCAGCAGCTCCGGACTAGAGGCCTGGGAGACCCAGTACTTC
NA NA TRBJ1-1 TRBV2 CATLREVNTEAFF TGTGCCACCCTCAGGGAAGTGAACACTGAAGCTTTCTTT
NA NA TRBJ1-4 TRBV7-2 CASSLPKGVGEEKLFF TGTGCCAGCAGTTTACCAAAGGGGGTTGGTGAGGAAAAACTGTTTTTT
NA TRBD2 TRBJ2-1 TRBV28 CASTLAGATYNEQFF TGTGCCAGCACCCTAGCGGGAGCTACCTACAATGAGCAGTTCTTC
once NA TRBJ2-7 TRBV18 CASSPKGDEQYF TGTGCCAGCTCACCAAAAGGGGACGAGCAGTACTTC
NA TRBD1 TRBJ1-4 TRBV2 CASRPDREPNEKLFF TGTGCCAGCAGGCCTGACAGGGAACCTAATGAAAAACTGTTTTTT
NA NA TRBJ2-5 TRBV7-9 CASSSRGGPQETQYF TGTGCCAGCAGCTCCCGTGGGGGCCCCCAAGAGACCCAGTACTTC
NA TRBD1 TRBJ2-1 TRBV7-9 CASSLGGQGANEQFF TGTGCCAGCAGCCTCGGGGGACAGGGGGCGAATGAGCAGTTCTTC
NA TRBD2 TRBJ2-1 TRBV9 CASSVAGAGGSNEQFF TGTGCCAGCAGCGTAGCTGGAGCGGGAGGGAGCAATGAGCAGTTCTTC
few TRBD2 TRBJ2-7 TRBV7-2 CASSQLAGGPYEQYF TGTGCCAGCAGCCAACTAGCGGGAGGGCCCTACGAGCAGTACTTC
NA TRBD2 TRBJ2-7 TRBV7-3 CASSPIAGAEEQYF TGTGCCAGCAGCCCAATAGCGGGAGCGGAGGAGCAGTACTTC
NA NA TRBJ2-5 TRBV5-1 CASSSLGVQETQYF TGCGCCAGCAGCTCCTTAGGAGTACAAGAGACCCAGTACTTC
NA NA TRBJ2-5 TRBV15 CATSRERAGMPETQYF TGTGCCACCAGCAGAGAAAGGGCGGGGATGCCAGAGACCCAGTACTTC
NA NA TRBJ2-7 TRBV10-2 CASSPRDYEQYF TGCGCCAGCTCCCCCAGGGATTACGAGCAGTACTTC
NA NA TRBJ2-7 TRBV30 CAWDDSYEQYF TGTGCCTGGGACGATTCCTACGAGCAGTACTTC
NA TRBD2 TRBJ2-2 TRBV5-1 CASSRGGANTGELFF TGCGCCAGCAGCCGCGGGGGGGCAAACACCGGGGAGCTGTTTTTT
once TRBD2 TRBJ2-1 TRBV11-3 CASSPRSSGSSNEQFF TGTGCCAGCAGCCCCCGCTCTAGCGGGAGCTCCAATGAGCAGTTCTTC
NA NA TRBJ1-1 TRBV29-1 CSVALKSRFYTEAFF TGCAGCGTTGCTCTTAAGTCCCGTTTTTACACTGAAGCTTTCTTT
few NA TRBJ2-1 TRBV5-1 CASSLREASSYNEQFF TGCGCCAGCAGCCTTCGCGAGGCAAGCTCCTACAATGAGCAGTTCTTC
NA TRBD1 TRBJ1-6 TRBV4-2 CASSQRGTGQGSPLHF TGTGCCAGCAGCCAACGTGGGACAGGGCAAGGTTCACCCCTCCACTTT
few NA TRBJ1-1 TRBV4-1 CASSQGYWGDTEAFF TGCGCCAGCAGCCAAGGGTACTGGGGGGACACTGAAGCTTTCTTT
NA TRBD2 TRBJ2-3 TRBV15 CATSRGLELTSDQGDTQYF TGTGCCACCAGCAGAGGATTAGAGTTAACTAGCGATCAAGGAGATACGCAGTATTTT
NA TRBD2 TRBJ2-5 TRBV6-6 CASSYRGDEETQYF TGTGCCAGCAGTTACCGGGGGGACGAAGAGACCCAGTACTTC
NA NA TRBJ2-5 TRBV5-1 CASSLGTTRETQYF TGCGCCAGCAGCTTGGGGACTACCCGAGAGACCCAGTACTTC
NA NA TRBJ1-4 TRBV7-2 CASSLAPGIREKLFF TGTGCCAGCAGCTTAGCGCCGGGGATCCGTGAAAAACTGTTTTTT
few NA TRBJ1-1 TRBV7-7 CASSPLEKGNTEAFF TGTGCCAGCAGCCCTCTTGAGAAGGGGAACACTGAAGCTTTCTTT
NA TRBD1 TRBJ1-5 TRBV5-5 CASSQTGDSNQPQHF TGTGCCAGCAGCCAGACAGGGGATAGCAATCAGCCCCAGCATTTT
NA NA TRBJ2-5 TRBV9 CASSAIPLAAQETQYF TGTGCCAGCAGCGCTATCCCCCTCGCGGCCCAAGAGACCCAGTACTTC
NA NA TRBJ1-2 TRBV6-6 CASSYSAGPNYGYTF TGTGCCAGCAGTTACTCGGCAGGGCCCAACTATGGCTACACCTTC
NA NA TRBJ2-1 TRBV23-1 CASSRKTRGEQFF TGCGCCAGCAGTCGCAAAACTCGGGGGGAGCAGTTCTTC
NA NA TRBJ2-3 TRBV28 CASSRVGSADTQYF TGTGCCAGCAGTCGAGTCGGGTCCGCAGATACGCAGTATTTT
NA TRBD2 TRBJ2-3 TRBV4-2 CASSPTLAGGHTDTQYF TGTGCCAGCAGCCCGACGTTAGCGGGAGGCCACACAGATACGCAGTATTTT
NA NA TRBJ2-5 TRBV9 CASSRGGGSQETQYF TGTGCCAGCAGTCGCGGGGGCGGGTCCCAAGAGACCCAGTACTTC
NA NA TRBJ2-1 TRBV5-1 CASSLASASYNEQFF TGCGCCAGCAGCTTGGCAAGCGCTTCCTACAATGAGCAGTTCTTC
once NA TRBJ1-4 TRBV28 CASTPSGQGNEKLFF TGTGCCAGCACACCATCGGGCCAGGGGAATGAAAAACTGTTTTTT